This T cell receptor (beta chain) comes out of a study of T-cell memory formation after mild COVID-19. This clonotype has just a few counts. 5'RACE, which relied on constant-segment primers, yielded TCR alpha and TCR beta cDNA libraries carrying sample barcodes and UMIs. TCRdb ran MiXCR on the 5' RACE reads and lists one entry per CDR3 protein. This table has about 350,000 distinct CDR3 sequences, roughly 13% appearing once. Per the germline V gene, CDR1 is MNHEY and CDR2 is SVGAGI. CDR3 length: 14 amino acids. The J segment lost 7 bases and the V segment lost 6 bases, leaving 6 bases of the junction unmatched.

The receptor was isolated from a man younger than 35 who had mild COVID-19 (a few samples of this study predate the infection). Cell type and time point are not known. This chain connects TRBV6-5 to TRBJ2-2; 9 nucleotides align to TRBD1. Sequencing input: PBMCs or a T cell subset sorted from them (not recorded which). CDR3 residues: CASSRQGVGGELFF. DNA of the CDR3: TGTGCCAGCAGCCGACAGGGGGTAGGCGGGGAGCTGTTTTTT.